This T cell receptor beta chain was found in a study of blood T cell repertoires in COVID-19 (TCRdb year 2020). Concerning the study at large: Samples covering the acute and convalescent phases of COVID-19 were provided by collaborators in the United States, Italy and Spain. The sample metadata nearly always contained a de-identified subject ID, COVID-19 status, age in years and sex. Where HLA class I and class II types were available, the types were taken from metadata supplied by the sample provider, not from assay-based typing. Samples were obtained from the ongoing ImmuneRACE study (first 160 participants) and from over 1,000 subjects provided by 6 global collaborators. The prospective study material was composed of cDNA or gDNA derived from T cells, B-cell-depleted T cells, or PBMCs. The repertoires were released in a freely available public database intended as a resource for research on the immune response to SARS-CoV-2. Deeply sampled blood TCRbeta repertoires from subjects exposed to, actively infected with, or recovered from COVID-19 were included in the dataset. The study at large found these results: Clinical and demographic metadata were provided uncurated, with the amount varying by source and participant.

TCRbeta CDR3 regions were amplified from genomic DNA using the immunoSEQ Assay, a bias-controlled multiplex PCR. The original methods were these. The number of nucleated cells in each sample was estimated from the amplification of reference gene primers within the assay. Sequence reads were collapsed and filtered to measure the absolute abundance of every unique TCRbeta CDR3 rearrangement. For each sample, productive Simpson clonality was calculated by taking the square root of Simpson's diversity index across productive rearrangements. In its TCRdb copy, this immuneACCESS table keeps in-frame sequences only and misses some clones. Where compared with another copy, unresolved V genes explain less than half of these, and the others have no known cause. V and J calls and clone size are given by that table; D and trimming were obtained from the DNA. The sample has about 210,000 clones on record, about 87% of them singletons. In total, the top ten clones hold over 9% of the sample.

Unmatched junction bases come to 8, with V trimmed by 4 bases and J by 4 bases. The germline V gene (reference sequence) supplies CDR1 SGHNT and CDR2 YYREEE. The CDR3 measures 15 amino acids from cysteine to phenylalanine. Only the CDR3 portion is preserved as DNA: 45 bases, with reading frame beginning at the first base. Comments on this clone: What antigen it recognizes has not been identified. Per-base quality was not reported, and no clone a single base away is much larger than it.

In the prospective study, participants were roughly 18 to 89 years old, resided in fewer than 25 geographic areas of the United States, and were enrolled through a virtual design. To assign participants to cohorts, the prospective study relied on clinical history that participants themselves reported in a screening survey and a study questionnaire. Mobile phlebotomists in the prospective study collected whole blood, serum and a nasopharyngeal or oropharyngeal swab from every participant. Over a roughly 2-month period, participants in the prospective study had the option of providing additional blood draws and questionnaires. Blood samples from the prospective study were shipped frozen or at room temperature prior to DNA extraction.

The sequence came from a young man with acute COVID-19. The chain was built from TRBV5-4 and TRBJ1-2; 9 bases in the junction line up with TRBD1. The sequenced sample was PBMCs or T cells enriched from blood (not recorded which). The CDR3 loop reads CASSPDRGTGYGYTF. The DNA sequence is as follows: TGTGCCAGCAGCCCGGACAGGGGAACTGGCTATGGCTACACCTTC.